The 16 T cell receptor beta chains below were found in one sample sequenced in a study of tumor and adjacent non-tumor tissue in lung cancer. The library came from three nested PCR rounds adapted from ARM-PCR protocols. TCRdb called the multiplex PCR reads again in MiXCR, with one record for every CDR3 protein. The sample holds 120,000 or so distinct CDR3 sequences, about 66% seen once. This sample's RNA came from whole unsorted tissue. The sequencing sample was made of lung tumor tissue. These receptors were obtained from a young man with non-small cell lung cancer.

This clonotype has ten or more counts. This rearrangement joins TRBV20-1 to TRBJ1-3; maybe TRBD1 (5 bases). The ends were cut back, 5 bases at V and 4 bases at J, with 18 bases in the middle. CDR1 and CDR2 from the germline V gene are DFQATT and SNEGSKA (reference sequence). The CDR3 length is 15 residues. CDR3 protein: CSAPPLGAKGNTIYF. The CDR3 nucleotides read TGCAGTGCTCCTCCACTAGGGGCCAAAGGAAACACCATATATTTT.

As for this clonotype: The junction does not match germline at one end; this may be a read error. The CDR3 DNA follows: TGTGCCAGCAGCTCAGGTGATAGTCTAGGGAAGGAGCAGTTTTTC. This gives the protein CASSSGDSLGKEQFF. The V and J genes are TRBV11-3 and TRBJ2-1; D not certain. The CDR3 length is 15 residues. Germline CDR1 and CDR2: SGHNT and YENEEA.

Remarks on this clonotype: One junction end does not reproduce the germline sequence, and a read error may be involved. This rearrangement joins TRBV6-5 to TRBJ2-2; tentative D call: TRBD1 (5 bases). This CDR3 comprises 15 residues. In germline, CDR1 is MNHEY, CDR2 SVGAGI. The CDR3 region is CASSYVGVSTAELFF. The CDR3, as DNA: TGCGCCAGTAGTTACGTAGGGGTCTCCACCGCGGAGCTGTTTTTT.

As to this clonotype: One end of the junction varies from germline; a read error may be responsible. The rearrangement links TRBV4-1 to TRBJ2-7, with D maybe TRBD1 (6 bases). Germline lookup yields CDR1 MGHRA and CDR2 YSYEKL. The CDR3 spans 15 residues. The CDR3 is CASSQGPGASYEQYF. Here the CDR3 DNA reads TGCGCCAGCAGCCAAGGCCCAGGGGCATCCTATGAGCAGTACTTC.

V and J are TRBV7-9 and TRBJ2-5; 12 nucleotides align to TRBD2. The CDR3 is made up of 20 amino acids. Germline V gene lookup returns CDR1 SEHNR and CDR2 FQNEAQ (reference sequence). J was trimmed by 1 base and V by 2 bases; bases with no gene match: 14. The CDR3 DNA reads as TGTGCCAGCAGCTTATCGGCCAGGACTAGCGGGGACCCGGCCCAAGAGACCCAGTACTTC. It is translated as CASSLSARTSGDPAQETQYF.

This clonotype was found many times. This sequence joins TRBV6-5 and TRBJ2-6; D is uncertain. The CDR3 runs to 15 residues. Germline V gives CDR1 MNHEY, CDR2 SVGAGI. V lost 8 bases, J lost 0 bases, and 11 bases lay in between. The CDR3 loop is CASHALSSGANVLTF. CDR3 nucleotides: TGTGCCAGCCACGCATTGAGCTCTGGGGCCAACGTCCTGACTTTC.

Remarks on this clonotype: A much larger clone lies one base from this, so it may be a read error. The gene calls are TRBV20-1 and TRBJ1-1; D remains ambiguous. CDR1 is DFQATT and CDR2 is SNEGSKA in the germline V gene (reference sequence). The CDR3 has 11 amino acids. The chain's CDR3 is CNALPDAEAFF. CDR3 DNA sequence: TGCAATGCTCTACCAGACGCTGAAGCTTTCTTT.

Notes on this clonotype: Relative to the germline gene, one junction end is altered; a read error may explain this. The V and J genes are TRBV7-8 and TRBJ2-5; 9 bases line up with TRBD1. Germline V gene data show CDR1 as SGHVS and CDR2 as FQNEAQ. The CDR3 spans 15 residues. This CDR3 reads CTSSEPGQGLETQYF. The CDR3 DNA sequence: TGTACCAGCAGCGAACCGGGACAGGGTTTGGAGACCCAGTACTTC.

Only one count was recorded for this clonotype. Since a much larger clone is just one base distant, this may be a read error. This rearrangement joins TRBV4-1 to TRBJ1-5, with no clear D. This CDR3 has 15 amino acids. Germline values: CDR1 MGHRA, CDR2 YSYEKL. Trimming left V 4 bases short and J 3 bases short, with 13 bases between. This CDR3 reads CASSLGYYNNQPQHF. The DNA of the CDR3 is TGCGCCAGCAGCCTAGGCTATTATAACAATCAGCCCCAGCATTTT.

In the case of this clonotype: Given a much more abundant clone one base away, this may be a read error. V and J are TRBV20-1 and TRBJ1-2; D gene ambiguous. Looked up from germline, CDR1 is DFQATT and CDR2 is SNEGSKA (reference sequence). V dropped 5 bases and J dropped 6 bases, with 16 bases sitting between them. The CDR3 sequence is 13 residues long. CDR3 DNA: TGCAGTGCTTCCCAGGAGTTACTAGATGGCTACACCTTC. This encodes CSASQELLDGYTF.

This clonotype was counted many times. In DNA, the CDR3 is TGTGCCAGCAGTGAAGCGTGGGCTCAGGGGTCCCAGTACTTC. Its protein product is CASSEAWAQGSQYF. The rearrangement links TRBV6-1 to TRBJ2-5; maybe TRBD1 (6 bases). V dropped 0 bases and J dropped 9 bases, with 14 bases sitting between them. The CDR3 totals 14 residues. The germline CDR1 and CDR2 sequences are MNHNS and SASEGT.

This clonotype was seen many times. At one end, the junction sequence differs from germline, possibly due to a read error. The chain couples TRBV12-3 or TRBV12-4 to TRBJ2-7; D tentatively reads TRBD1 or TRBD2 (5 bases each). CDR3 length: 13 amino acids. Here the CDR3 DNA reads TGTGCCAGCAGTCCCGCAGGGACCGGAATAGTTCGTTTC. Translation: CASSPAGTGIVRF.

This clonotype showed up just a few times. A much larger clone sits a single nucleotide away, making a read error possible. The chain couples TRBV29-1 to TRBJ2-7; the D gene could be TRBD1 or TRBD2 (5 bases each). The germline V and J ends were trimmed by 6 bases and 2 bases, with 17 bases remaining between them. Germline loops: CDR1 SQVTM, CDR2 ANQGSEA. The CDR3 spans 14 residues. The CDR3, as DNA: TGCAGCGTACACGAACCCGGGGCAGCCTACGAGCAGTACTTC. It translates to CSVHEPGAAYEQYF.

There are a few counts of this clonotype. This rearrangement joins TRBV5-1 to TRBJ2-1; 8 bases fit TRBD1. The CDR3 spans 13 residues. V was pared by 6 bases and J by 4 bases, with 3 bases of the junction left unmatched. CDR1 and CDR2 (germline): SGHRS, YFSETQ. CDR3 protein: CASNWTGYNEQFF. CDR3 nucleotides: TGCGCCAGCAACTGGACAGGGTACAATGAGCAGTTCTTC.

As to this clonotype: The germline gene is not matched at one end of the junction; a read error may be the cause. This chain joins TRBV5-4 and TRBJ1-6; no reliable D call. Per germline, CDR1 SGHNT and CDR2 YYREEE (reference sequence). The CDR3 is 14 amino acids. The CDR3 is CASSPQSEISPLRF. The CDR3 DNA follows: TGTGCCAGCAGCCCCCAGAGCGAGATCTCACCCCTCCGCTTT.

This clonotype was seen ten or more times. CDR3 region: CASSHQDHRGIGEKLFF. In DNA form, the CDR3 reads TGCGCCAGCAGCCATCAAGACCACAGGGGGATAGGGGAAAAACTGTTTTTT. V and J are TRBV4-1 and TRBJ1-4, with 8 bases identical to TRBD1. J gave up 8 bases and V 3 bases, and 14 bases lay outside the gene matches. Germline-derived CDR1 and CDR2 are MGHRA and YSYEKL. The CDR3 has 17 residues.